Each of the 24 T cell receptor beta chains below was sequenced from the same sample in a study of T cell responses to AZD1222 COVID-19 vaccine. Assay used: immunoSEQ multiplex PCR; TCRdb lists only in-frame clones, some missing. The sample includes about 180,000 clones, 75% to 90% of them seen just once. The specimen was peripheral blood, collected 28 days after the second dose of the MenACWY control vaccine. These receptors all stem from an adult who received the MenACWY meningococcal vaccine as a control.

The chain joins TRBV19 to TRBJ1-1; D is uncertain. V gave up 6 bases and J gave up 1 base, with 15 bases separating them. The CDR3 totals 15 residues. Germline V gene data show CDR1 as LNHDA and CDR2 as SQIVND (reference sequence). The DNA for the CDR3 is TGTGCCAGTAGCGACCCGCCGGTCTGGAACACTGAAGCTTTCTTT. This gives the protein CASSDPPVWNTEAFF.

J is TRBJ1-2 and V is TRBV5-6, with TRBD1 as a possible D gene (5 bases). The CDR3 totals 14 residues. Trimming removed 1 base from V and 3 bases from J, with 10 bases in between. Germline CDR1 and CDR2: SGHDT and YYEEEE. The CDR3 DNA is TGTGCCAGCAGCTTGTGGGGGGTTGACTATGGCTACACCTTC. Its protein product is CASSLWGVDYGYTF.

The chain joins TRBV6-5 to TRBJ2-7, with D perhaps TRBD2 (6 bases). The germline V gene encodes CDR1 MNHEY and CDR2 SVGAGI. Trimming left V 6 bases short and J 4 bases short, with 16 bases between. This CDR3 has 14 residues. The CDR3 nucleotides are TGTGCCAGCAGCTCCCCGTTAGGGAGGTACGAGCAGTACTTC. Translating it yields CASSSPLGRYEQYF.

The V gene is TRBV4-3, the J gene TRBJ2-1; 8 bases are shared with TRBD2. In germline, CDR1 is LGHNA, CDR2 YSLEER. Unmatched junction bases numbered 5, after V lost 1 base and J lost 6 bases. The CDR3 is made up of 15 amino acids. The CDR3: CASSQVAGRGNEQFF. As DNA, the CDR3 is TGCGCCAGCAGCCAAGTAGCGGGACGGGGCAATGAGCAGTTCTTC.

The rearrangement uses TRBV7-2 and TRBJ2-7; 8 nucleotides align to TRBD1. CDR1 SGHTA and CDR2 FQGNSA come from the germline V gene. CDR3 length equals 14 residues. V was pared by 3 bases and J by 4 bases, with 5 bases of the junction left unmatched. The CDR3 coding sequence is TGTGCCAGCAGCTTCCGGCAGGGGGCGTACGAGCAGTACTTC. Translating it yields CASSFRQGAYEQYF. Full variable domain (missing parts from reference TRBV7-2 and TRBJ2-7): GAGVSQSPSNKVTEKGKDVELRCDPISGHTALYWYRQSLGQGLEFLIYFQGNSAPDKSGLPSDRFSAERTGGSVSTLTIQRTQQEDSAVYLCASSFRQGAYEQYFGPGTRLTVT.

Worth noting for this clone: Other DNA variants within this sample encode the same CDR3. This CDR3 reads CASSFGRTYEQYF. The CDR3 nucleotides are TGTGCCAGCAGTTTCGGCCGGACCTACGAGCAGTACTTC. The chain couples TRBV27 to TRBJ2-7, with D unresolved. Trimming took 3 bases from V and 2 from J, leaving 8 bases between them. Germline V gene lookup returns CDR1 MNHEY and CDR2 SMNVEV (reference sequence). The CDR3 has 13 amino acids.

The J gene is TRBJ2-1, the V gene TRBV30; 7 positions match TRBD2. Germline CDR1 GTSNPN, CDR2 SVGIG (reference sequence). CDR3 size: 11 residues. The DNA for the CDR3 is TGTGCTCATGGGAGGGGCAATGAGCAGTTCTTC. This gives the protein CAHGRGNEQFF.

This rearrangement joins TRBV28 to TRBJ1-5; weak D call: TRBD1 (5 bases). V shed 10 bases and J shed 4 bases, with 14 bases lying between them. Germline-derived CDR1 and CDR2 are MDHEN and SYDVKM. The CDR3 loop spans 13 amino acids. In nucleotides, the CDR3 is TGTGCCATAAGGGACGACCCTAATCAGCCCCAGCATTTT. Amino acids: CAIRDDPNQPQHF.

The CDR3 DNA sequence: TGTGCCAGCAGCCAGATGACAGGGACTAATGAAAAACTGTTTTTT. It codes for CASSQMTGTNEKLFF. The V call is TRBV3-1 (or the pseudogene TRBV3-2), the J call TRBJ1-4, with 7 nucleotides matching TRBD1. V lost 3 bases to trimming and J lost 2 bases; unmatched junction nucleotides: 3. CDR3 size: 15 residues. Germline-derived CDR1 and CDR2 are LGHDT and YNNKEL (reference sequence).

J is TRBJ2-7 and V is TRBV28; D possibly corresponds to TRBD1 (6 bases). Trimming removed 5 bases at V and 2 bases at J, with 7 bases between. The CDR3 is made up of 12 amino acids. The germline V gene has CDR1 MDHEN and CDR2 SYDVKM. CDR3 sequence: CASSQGTYEQYF. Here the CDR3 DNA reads TGTGCCAGCAGTCAGGGGACCTACGAGCAGTACTTC.

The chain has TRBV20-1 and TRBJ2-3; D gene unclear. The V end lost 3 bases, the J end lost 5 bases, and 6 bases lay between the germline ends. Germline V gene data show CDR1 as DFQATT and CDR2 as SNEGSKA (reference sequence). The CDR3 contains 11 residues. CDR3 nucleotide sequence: TGCAGTGCTAGGACTGTAGATACGCAGTATTTT. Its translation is CSARTVDTQYF.

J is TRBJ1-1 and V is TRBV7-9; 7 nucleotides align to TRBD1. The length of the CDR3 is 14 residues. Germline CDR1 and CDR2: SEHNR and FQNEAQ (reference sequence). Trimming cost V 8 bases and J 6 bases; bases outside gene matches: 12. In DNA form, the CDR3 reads TGTGCCAGCTTGCCCTGGGACAGTGGGGCTGAAGCTTTCTTT. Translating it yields CASLPWDSGAEAFF. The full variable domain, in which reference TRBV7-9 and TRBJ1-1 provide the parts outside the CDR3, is DTGVSQNPRHKITKRGQNVTFRCDPISEHNRLYWYRQTLGQGPEFLTYFQNEAQLEKSRLLSDRFSAERPKGSFSTLEIQRTEQGDSAMYLCASLPWDSGAEAFFGQGTRLTVV.

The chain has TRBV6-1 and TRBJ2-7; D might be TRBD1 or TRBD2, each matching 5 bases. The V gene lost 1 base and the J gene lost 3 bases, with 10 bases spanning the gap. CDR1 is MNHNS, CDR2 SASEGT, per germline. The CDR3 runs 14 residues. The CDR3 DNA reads TGTGCCAGCAGTGAAGGGGGACGAGTCTACGAGCAGTACTTC. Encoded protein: CASSEGGRVYEQYF.

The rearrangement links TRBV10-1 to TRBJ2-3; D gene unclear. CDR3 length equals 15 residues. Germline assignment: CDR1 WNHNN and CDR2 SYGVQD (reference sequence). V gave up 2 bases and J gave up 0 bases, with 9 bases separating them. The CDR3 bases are TGCGCCAGCAGTGAGAGGCTTTTGAGCACAGATACGCAGTATTTT. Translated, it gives CASSERLLSTDTQYF.

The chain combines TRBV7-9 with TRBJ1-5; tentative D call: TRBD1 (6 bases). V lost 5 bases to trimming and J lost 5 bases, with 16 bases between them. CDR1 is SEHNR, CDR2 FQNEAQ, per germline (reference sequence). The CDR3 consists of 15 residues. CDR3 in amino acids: CASSNTGNGDQPQHF. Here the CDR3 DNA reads TGTGCCAGCAGCAACACAGGGAACGGGGATCAGCCCCAGCATTTT. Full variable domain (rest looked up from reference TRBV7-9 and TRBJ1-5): DTGVSQNPRHKITKRGQNVTFRCDPISEHNRLYWYRQTLGQGPEFLTYFQNEAQLEKSRLLSDRFSAERPKGSFSTLEIQRTEQGDSAMYLCASSNTGNGDQPQHFGDGTRLSIL.

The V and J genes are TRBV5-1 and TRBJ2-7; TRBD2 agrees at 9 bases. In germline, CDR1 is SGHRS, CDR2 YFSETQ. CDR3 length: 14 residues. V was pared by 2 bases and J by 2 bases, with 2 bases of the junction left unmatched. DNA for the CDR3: TGCGCCAGCAGCTTCGGCGGGAGGGCCTACGAGCAGTACTTC. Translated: CASSFGGRAYEQYF.

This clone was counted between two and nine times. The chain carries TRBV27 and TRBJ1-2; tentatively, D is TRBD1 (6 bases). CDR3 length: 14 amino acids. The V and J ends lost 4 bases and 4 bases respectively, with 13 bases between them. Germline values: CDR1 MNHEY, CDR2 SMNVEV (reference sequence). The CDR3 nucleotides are TGTGCCAGCAGTTCAGACGACAGGCTCTATGGCTACACCTTC. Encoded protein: CASSSDDRLYGYTF.

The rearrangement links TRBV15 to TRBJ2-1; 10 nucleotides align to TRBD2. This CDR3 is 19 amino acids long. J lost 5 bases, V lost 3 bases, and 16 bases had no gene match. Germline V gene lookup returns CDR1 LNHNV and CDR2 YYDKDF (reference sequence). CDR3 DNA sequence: TGTGCCACCAGCAGGGACCCCTCTATGTTAGCGGGAGGACACAATGAGCAGTTCTTC. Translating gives CATSRDPSMLAGGHNEQFF.

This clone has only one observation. CDR3 DNA sequence: TGTGCCAGCAGTTCCTCAGTTGGCGGTCAGCCCCAGCATTTT. Translating gives CASSSSVGGQPQHF. The chain is built from TRBV27 and TRBJ1-5; D remains unclear. The V end was cut by 4 bases, the J end by 6 bases, with 13 bases between. The CDR3 extends over 14 amino acids. Germline lookup yields CDR1 MNHEY and CDR2 SMNVEV (reference sequence).

This CDR3 reads CASSYVGGELFF. Written as DNA, the CDR3 is TGTGCCAGCAGCTATGTGGGCGGGGAGCTGTTTTTT. The chain recombines TRBV7-9 with TRBJ2-2; D not certain. Between the trimmed V and J ends, which lost 4 bases and 7 bases, there was a span of 7 bases. Germline assignment: CDR1 SEHNR and CDR2 FQNEAQ (reference sequence). This CDR3 comprises 12 residues.

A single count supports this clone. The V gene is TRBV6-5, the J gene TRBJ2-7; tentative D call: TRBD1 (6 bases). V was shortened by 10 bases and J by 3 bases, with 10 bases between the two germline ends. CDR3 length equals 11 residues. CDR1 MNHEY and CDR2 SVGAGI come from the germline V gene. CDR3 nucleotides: TGTGCCACCTCGGACAGCTACGAGCAGTACTTC. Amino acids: CATSDSYEQYF.

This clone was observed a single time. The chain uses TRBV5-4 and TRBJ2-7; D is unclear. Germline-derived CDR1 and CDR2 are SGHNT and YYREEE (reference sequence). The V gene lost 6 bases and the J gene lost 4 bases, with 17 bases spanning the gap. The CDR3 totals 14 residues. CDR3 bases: TGTGCCAGCACCTCGATGCAGGCACCTTACGAGCAGTACTTC. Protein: CASTSMQAPYEQYF. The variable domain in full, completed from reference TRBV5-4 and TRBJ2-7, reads ETGVTQSPTHLIKTRGQQVTLRCSSQSGHNTVSWYQQALGQGPQFIFQYYREEENGRGNFPPRFSGLQFPNYSSELNVNALELDDSALYLCASTSMQAPYEQYFGPGTRLTVT.

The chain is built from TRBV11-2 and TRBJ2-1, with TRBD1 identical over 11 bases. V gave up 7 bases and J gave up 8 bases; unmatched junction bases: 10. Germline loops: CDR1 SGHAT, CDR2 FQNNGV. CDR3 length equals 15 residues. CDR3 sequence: CASTPDRGLWDEQFF. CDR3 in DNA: TGTGCCAGCACCCCGGACAGGGGGCTTTGGGATGAGCAGTTCTTC.

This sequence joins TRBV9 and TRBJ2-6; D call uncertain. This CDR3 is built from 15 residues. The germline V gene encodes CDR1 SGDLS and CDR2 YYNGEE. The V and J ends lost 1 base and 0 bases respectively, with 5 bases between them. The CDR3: CASSVSDSGANVLTF. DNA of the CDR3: TGTGCCAGCAGCGTATCGGACTCTGGGGCCAACGTCCTGACTTTC.